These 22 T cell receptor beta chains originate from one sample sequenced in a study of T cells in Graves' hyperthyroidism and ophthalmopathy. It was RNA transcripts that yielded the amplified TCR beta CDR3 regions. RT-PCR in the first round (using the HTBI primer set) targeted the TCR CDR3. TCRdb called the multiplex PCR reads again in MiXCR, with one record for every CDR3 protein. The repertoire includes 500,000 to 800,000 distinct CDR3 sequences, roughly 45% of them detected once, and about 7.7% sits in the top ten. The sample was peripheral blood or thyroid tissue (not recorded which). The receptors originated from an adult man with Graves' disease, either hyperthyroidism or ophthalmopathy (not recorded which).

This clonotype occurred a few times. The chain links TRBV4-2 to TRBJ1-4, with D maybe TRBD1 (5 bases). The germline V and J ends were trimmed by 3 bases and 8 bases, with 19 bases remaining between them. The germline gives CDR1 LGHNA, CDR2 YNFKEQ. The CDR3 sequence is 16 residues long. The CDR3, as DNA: TGTGCCAGCAGCCACGCCAGTGGGCAGGGCAAGGAAAAACTGTTTTTT. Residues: CASSHASGQGKEKLFF.

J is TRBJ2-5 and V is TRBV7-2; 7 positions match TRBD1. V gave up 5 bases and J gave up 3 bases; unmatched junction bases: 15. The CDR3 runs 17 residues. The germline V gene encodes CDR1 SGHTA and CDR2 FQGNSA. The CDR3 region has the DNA TGTGCCAGCAGCCTCGACAGGGATCAGCGCCTAGAAGAGACCCAGTACTTC. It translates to CASSLDRDQRLEETQYF.

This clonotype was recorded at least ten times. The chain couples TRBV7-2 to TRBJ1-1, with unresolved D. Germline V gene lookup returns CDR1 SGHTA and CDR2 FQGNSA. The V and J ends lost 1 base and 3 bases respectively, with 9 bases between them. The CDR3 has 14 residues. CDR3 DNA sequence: TGTGCCAGCAGCTTAGGGCCCGCAGACACTGAAGCTTTCTTT. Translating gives CASSLGPADTEAFF.

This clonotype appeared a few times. The CDR3 bases are TGTGCCAGCAGTGAAGAGGGACAGGGCTCCTACGAGCAGTACTTC. This translates into CASSEEGQGSYEQYF. The chain has TRBV7-9 and TRBJ2-7; 9 bases are a match to TRBD1. Germline CDR1 reads SEHNR; CDR2 reads FQNEAQ (reference sequence). Unmatched junction bases numbered 6, after V lost 6 bases and J lost 0 bases. This CDR3 is built from 15 residues.

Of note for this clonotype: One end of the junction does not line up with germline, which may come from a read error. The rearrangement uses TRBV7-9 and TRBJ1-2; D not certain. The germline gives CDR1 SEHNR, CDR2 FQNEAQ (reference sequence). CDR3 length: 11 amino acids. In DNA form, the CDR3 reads TGTGTCAGCACCATTGACGGGGGCTACACCTTC. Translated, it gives CVSTIDGGYTF. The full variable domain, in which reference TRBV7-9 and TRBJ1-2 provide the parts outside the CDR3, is DTGVSQNPRHKITKRGQNVTFRCDPISEHNRLYWYRQTLGQGPEFLTYFQNEAQLEKSRLLSDRFSAERPKGSFSTLEIQRTEQGDSAMYLCVSTIDGGYTFGSGTRLTVV.

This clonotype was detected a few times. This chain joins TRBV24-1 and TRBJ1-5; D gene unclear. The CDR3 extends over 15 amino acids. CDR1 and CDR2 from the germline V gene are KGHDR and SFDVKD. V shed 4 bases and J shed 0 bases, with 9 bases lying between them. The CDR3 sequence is CATSDPLYSNQPQHF. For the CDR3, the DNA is TGTGCCACCAGTGACCCACTTTATAGCAATCAGCCCCAGCATTTT.

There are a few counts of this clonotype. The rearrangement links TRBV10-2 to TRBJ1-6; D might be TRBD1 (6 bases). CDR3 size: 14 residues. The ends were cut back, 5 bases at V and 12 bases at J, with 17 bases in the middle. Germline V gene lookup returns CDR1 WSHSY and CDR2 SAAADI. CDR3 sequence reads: CASSSNAGEGPLHF. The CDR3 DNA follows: TGCGCCAGCAGTTCGAACGCAGGGGAGGGACCCCTCCACTTT.

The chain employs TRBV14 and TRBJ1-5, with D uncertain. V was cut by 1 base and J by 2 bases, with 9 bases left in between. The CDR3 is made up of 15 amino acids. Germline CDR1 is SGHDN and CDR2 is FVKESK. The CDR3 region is CASSQVSGGNQPQHF. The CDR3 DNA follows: TGTGCCAGCAGCCAAGTATCAGGTGGCAATCAGCCCCAGCATTTT.

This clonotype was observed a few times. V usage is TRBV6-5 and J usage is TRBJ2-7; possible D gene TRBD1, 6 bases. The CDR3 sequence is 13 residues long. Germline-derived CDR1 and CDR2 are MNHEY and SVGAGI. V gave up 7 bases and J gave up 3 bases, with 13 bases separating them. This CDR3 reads CASNSADSYEQYF. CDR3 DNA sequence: TGTGCCAGCAACAGCGCGGACAGCTACGAGCAGTACTTC.

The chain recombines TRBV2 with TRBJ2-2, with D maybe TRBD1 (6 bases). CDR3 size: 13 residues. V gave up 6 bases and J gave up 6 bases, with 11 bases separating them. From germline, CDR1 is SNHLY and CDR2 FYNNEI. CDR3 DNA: TGTGCCAGCAGCTCAGGGGTGGCCGGGGAGCTGTTTTTT. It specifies CASSSGVAGELFF. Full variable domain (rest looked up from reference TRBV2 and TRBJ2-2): EPEVTQTPSHQVTQMGQEVILRCVPISNHLYFYWYRQILGQKVEFLVSFYNNEISEKSEIFDDQFSVERPDGSNFTLKIRSTKLEDSAMYFCASSSGVAGELFFGEGSRLTVL.

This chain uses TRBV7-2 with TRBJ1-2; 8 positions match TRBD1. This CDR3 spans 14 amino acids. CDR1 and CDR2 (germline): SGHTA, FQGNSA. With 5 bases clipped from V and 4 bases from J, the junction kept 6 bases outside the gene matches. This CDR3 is CASSNLGQVYGYTF. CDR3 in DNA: TGTGCCAGCAGCAACCTGGGACAGGTCTATGGCTACACCTTC. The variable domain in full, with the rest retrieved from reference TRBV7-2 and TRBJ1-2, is GAGVSQSPSNKVTEKGKDVELRCDPISGHTALYWYRQSLGQGLEFLIYFQGNSAPDKSGLPSDRFSAERTGGSVSTLTIQRTQQEDSAVYLCASSNLGQVYGYTFGSGTRLTVV.

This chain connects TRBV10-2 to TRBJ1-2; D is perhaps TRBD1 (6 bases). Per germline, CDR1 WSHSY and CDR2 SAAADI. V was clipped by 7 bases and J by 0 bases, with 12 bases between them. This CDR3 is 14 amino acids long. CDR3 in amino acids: CASTQTGANYGYTF. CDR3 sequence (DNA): TGCGCCAGCACCCAGACAGGAGCTAACTATGGCTACACCTTC.

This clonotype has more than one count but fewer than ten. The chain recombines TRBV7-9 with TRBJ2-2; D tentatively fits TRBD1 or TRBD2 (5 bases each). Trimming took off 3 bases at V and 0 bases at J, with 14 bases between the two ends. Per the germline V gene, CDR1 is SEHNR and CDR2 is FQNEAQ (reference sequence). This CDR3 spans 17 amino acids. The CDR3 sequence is CASSLIRALANTGELFF. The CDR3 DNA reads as TGTGCCAGCAGCTTGATCAGGGCACTAGCGAACACCGGGGAGCTGTTTTTT.

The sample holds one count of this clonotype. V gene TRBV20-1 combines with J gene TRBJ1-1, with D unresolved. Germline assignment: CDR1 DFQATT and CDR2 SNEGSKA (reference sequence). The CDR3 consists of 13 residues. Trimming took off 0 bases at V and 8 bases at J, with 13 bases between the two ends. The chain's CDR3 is CSARDLFTTEAFF. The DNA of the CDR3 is TGCAGTGCTAGAGATCTGTTCACGACGGAAGCTTTCTTT.

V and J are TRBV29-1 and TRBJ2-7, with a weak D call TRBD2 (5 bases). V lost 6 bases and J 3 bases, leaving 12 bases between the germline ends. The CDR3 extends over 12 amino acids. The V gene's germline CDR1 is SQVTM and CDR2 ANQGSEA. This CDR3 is CSVLTRGYEQYF. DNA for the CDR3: TGCAGCGTCTTGACTCGGGGCTACGAGCAGTACTTC.

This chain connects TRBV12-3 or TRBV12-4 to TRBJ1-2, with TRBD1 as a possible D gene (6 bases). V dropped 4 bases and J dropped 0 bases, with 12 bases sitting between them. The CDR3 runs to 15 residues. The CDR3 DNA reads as TGTGCCAGCAGTTCGGGACAAAACGCTAACTATGGCTACACCTTC. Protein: CASSSGQNANYGYTF.

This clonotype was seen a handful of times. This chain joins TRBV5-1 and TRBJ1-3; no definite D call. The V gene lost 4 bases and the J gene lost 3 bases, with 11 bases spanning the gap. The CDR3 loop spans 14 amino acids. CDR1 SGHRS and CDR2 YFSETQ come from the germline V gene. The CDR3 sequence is CASSPREDGNTIYF. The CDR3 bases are TGCGCCAGCAGCCCCCGAGAAGATGGAAACACCATATATTTT.

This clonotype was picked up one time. The DNA for the CDR3 is TGTGCCAGCTTAGTCTCGTCCGGAAACACCATATATTTT. Its protein product is CASLVSSGNTIYF. The chain combines TRBV25-1 with TRBJ1-3, with no clear D. The CDR3 sequence is 13 residues long. Trimming removed 8 bases at V and 4 bases at J, with 12 bases between. Looked up from germline, CDR1 is MGHDK and CDR2 is SYGVNS.

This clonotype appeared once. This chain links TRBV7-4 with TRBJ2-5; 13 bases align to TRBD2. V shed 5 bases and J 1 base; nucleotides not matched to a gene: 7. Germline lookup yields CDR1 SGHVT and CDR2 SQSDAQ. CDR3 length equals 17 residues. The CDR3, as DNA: TGTGCCAGCAGCGTCCGGACTAGCGGGAGAGTCCAAGAGACCCAGTACTTC. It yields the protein CASSVRTSGRVQETQYF.

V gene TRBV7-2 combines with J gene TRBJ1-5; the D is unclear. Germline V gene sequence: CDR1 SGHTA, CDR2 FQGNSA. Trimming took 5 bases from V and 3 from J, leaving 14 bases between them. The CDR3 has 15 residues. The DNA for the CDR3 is TGTGCCAGCAGCCAAGCCCATGCACCCAATCAGCCCCAGCATTTT. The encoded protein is CASSQAHAPNQPQHF. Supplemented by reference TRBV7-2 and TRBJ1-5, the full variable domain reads GAGVSQSPSNKVTEKGKDVELRCDPISGHTALYWYRQSLGQGLEFLIYFQGNSAPDKSGLPSDRFSAERTGGSVSTLTIQRTQQEDSAVYLCASSQAHAPNQPQHFGDGTRLSIL.

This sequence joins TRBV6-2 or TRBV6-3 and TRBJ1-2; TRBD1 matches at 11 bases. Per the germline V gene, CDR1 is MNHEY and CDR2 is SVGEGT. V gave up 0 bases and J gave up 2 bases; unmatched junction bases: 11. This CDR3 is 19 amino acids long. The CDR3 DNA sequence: TGTGCCAGCAGTTACTCGTTTATGCGGGACAGGGGGATCAACTATGGCTACACCTTC. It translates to CASSYSFMRDRGINYGYTF.

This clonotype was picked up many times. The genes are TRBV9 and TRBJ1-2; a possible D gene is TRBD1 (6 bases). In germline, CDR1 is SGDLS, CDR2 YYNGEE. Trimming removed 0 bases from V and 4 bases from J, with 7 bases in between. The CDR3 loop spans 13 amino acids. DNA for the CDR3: TGTGCCAGCAGCGTAGGACAGGCCTATGGCTACACCTTC. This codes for CASSVGQAYGYTF.